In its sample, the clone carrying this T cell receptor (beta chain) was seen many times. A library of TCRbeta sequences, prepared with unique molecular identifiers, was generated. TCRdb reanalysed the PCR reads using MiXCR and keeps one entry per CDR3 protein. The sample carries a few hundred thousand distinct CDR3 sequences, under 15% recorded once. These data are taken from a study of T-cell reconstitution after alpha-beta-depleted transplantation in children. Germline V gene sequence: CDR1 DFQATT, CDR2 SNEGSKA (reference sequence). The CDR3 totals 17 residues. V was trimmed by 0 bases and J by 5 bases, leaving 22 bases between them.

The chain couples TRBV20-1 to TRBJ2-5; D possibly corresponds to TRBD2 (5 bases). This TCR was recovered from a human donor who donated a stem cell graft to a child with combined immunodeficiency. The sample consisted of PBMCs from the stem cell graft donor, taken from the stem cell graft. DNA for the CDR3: TGCAGTGCTAGAGATTACGAGAGGAGGCAACCCAAGGAGACCCAGTACTTC. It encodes CSARDYERRQPKETQYF.